This T cell receptor beta chain stems from a study of blood T cell repertoires in COVID-19. CDR3 length equals 16 residues. J was trimmed by 14 bases and V by 5 bases; bases with no gene match: 19. Germline values: CDR1 MNHEY, CDR2 SMNVEV (reference sequence). Here immunoSEQ multiplex PCR was the method, and the copy in TCRdb shows in-frame clones only, minus some. The table lists a few hundred thousand clones, 87% of them singletons, with just under 3% in the top ten. V is TRBV27 and J is TRBJ2-1, with 9 bases that match TRBD2. The sequenced sample was PBMCs or T cells enriched from blood (not recorded which). This TCR derives from a woman younger than 45 who had recovered from COVID-19. CDR3 protein: CASSLQMDSGRRREFF. The CDR3 region has the DNA TGTGCCAGCAGTCTCCAAATGGATAGCGGGAGAAGAAGGGAGTTCTTC.